This entry lists 10 T cell receptor beta chains sequenced from one sample in a study of CD8+ T cells in alopecia areata. Sequencing relied on a cDNA template that was reverse transcribed from extracted RNA. Using immunoSEQ multiplex PCR, the repertoire was profiled, and TCRdb retains in-frame clones only, with some absent. The sample shows about 20,000 clones, less than 70% of them seen only once. Sorting of CD4+ cells into CD25+CD127- cells (for about 5 patients) was performed. Sequencing used CD4+ Tregs sorted from blood. All receptors derive from a human donor with alopecia areata.

This chain's CDR3 is CSAEVNEQFF. CDR3 in DNA: TGCAGTGCTGAGGTAAATGAGCAGTTCTTC. The chain recombines TRBV20-1 with TRBJ2-1; the D is unclear. Germline CDR1 DFQATT, CDR2 SNEGSKA (reference sequence). V was shortened by 5 bases and J by 7 bases, with 6 bases between the two germline ends. The CDR3 length is 10 residues.

V is TRBV10-3 and J is TRBJ1-2, with D possibly matching TRBD1 (6 bases). This CDR3 region has 14 residues. Germline assignment: CDR1 ENHRY and CDR2 SYGVKD. The V and J ends lost 4 bases and 8 bases respectively, with 17 bases between them. The CDR3 region is CAISVSRGFDGYTF. CDR3 bases: TGTGCCATCAGTGTGTCTAGGGGGTTCGACGGCTACACCTTC.

This clone appeared a few times. V gene TRBV7-2 combines with J gene TRBJ2-5; D is uncertain. The CDR3 contains 13 residues. Germline V gene lookup returns CDR1 SGHTA and CDR2 FQGNSA. V was trimmed by 5 bases and J by 1 base, leaving 8 bases between them. In nucleotides, the CDR3 is TGTGCCAGCAGCAGAGGCAGCCAAGAGACCCAGTACTTC. It yields the protein CASSRGSQETQYF. The variable domain in full, with the rest retrieved from reference TRBV7-2 and TRBJ2-5, is GAGVSQSPSNKVTEKGKDVELRCDPISGHTALYWYRQSLGQGLEFLIYFQGNSAPDKSGLPSDRFSAERTGGSVSTLTIQRTQQEDSAVYLCASSRGSQETQYFGPGTRLLVL.

The rearrangement uses TRBV7-2 and TRBJ2-7, with 13 bases aligning to TRBD2. The germline V gene encodes CDR1 SGHTA and CDR2 FQGNSA. The J segment lost 6 bases and the V segment lost 7 bases, leaving 9 bases of the junction unmatched. The CDR3 contains 15 residues. The DNA of the CDR3 is TGTGCCAGCACCGGACTAGCGGGAGCCGTCGGCGAGCAGTACTTC. It specifies CASTGLAGAVGEQYF.

The chain's CDR3 is CAWSVGVETQYF. The CDR3 DNA reads TGTGCCTGGAGTGTCGGGGTTGAGACCCAGTACTTC. The gene calls are TRBV30 and TRBJ2-5, with D maybe TRBD2 (5 bases). The germline V gene has CDR1 GTSNPN and CDR2 SVGIG (reference sequence). V was trimmed by 0 bases and J by 5 bases, leaving 7 bases between them. There are 12 residues in the CDR3.

The chain joins TRBV9 to TRBJ1-2; D might be TRBD1 (5 bases). Per the germline V gene, CDR1 is SGDLS and CDR2 is YYNGEE. The CDR3 is made up of 17 amino acids. The germline V and J ends were trimmed by 4 bases and 6 bases, with 25 bases remaining between them. Here the CDR3 reads CASSSGGLRRGLNGYTF. CDR3 bases: TGTGCCAGCAGCTCCGGGGGTCTCCGCCGTGGGTTAAATGGCTACACCTTC.

V and J are TRBV5-1 and TRBJ1-2; D remains ambiguous. The CDR3 is 16 residues long. Between the trimmed V and J ends, which lost 0 bases and 4 bases, there was a span of 16 bases. The germline gives CDR1 SGHRS, CDR2 YFSETQ. CDR3 coding DNA: TGCGCCAGCAGCTTGGAGGCAGCTACTAATAGCTATGGCTACACCTTC. The encoded protein is CASSLEAATNSYGYTF.

This clone was seen a few times. The chain carries TRBV2 and TRBJ2-3; D unclear. The germline V gene has CDR1 SNHLY and CDR2 FYNNEI. The CDR3 extends over 14 amino acids. V lost 3 bases and J 2 bases, leaving 9 bases between the germline ends. The CDR3 DNA reads TGTGCCAGCAGTGACGACCCTTCCACAGATACGCAGTATTTT. Translating it yields CASSDDPSTDTQYF.

In its sample, this clone was seen a few times. The V call is TRBV7-2, the J call TRBJ2-3, with TRBD2 matching over 7 bases. Looked up from germline, CDR1 is SGHTA and CDR2 is FQGNSA. The CDR3 is 15 residues long. With V trimmed by 1 base and J by 0 bases, 1 base remained unmatched. The CDR3 loop is CASSLGGRSTDTQYF. The CDR3 DNA sequence: TGTGCCAGCAGCTTAGGCGGGAGAAGCACAGATACGCAGTATTTT.

This clone was picked up a small number of times. V is TRBV2 and J is TRBJ2-1; 8 positions match TRBD2. V trimming: 1 base; J trimming: 0 bases; junction bases outside the gene matches: 8. CDR1 is SNHLY and CDR2 is FYNNEI in the germline V gene. The CDR3 is 18 amino acids. This CDR3 is CASSEVVEAGDSYNEQFF. The CDR3 DNA follows: TGTGCCAGCAGTGAAGTTGTGGAAGCGGGGGACTCCTACAATGAGCAGTTCTTC.